This T cell receptor (beta chain) came from a study of blood T cell repertoires in COVID-19. About the research overall: The origin of the acute and convalescent COVID-19 samples was the United States, Italy and Spain.

The authors' processing: Nucleated cell counts were estimated from reference gene primer amplification. The table came from immunoSEQ multiplex PCR; TCRdb's copy has only in-frame clones and leaves some out. The DNA was the basis for D and trimming; V, J and clone size are from that table. Among fewer than 250,000 clones, 80% to 90% were seen once, and the ten largest hold just over 0.7%. This clone was found once. The germline V gene encodes CDR1 LGHDT and CDR2 YNNKEL (reference sequence). Trimming removed 7 bases from V and 2 bases from J, with 15 bases in between. The CDR3 is 14 amino acids. The sequenced sample was peripheral blood. This chain uses TRBV3-1 (or the pseudogene TRBV3-2) with TRBJ2-7, with D possibly matching TRBD1 (5 bases). The clonotype originates from a man aged 35 to 55 with acute or convalescent COVID-19. CDR3 in amino acids: CASTPGPNAYEQYF. Here the CDR3 DNA reads TGTGCCAGCACCCCAGGGCCAAATGCCTACGAGCAGTACTTC.